What follows are 19 T cell receptor beta chains derived from one specimen sequenced in a study of blood T cell repertoires in COVID-19. The assay was immunoSEQ multiplex PCR, and TCRdb's table has in-frame clones only and misses some. Here the sample spans a few hundred thousand clones, around four fifths being singletons. Sequenced material: peripheral blood. The source is a woman aged 60-75 years who had recovered from COVID-19.

This chain joins TRBV2 and TRBJ2-7; maybe TRBD1 (6 bases). Trimming took 2 bases from V and 0 from J, leaving 14 bases between them. This CDR3 spans 16 amino acids. From germline, CDR1 is SNHLY and CDR2 FYNNEI. The DNA for the CDR3 is TGTGCCAGCAGTGAAAGCCCGGGACACTTCTCCTACGAGCAGTACTTC. It codes for CASSESPGHFSYEQYF.

V is TRBV29-1 and J is TRBJ2-1, with 13 nucleotides matching TRBD2. This CDR3 is built from 15 residues. Germline trimming cut 5 bases from V and 8 bases from J; bases unmatched to any gene: 9. Germline V gene lookup returns CDR1 SQVTM and CDR2 ANQGSEA. The CDR3 DNA is TGCAGCGTTCTTACTAGCGGGGGGGCTGGGTATGAGCAGTTCTTC. Its protein is CSVLTSGGAGYEQFF.

V is TRBV5-1 and J is TRBJ2-3; 13 bases line up with TRBD2. The CDR3 spans 16 residues. The trim removed 7 bases at V and 5 bases at J, leaving 10 bases unmatched. CDR1 and CDR2 (germline): SGHRS, YFSETQ. CDR3 nucleotides: TGCGCCAGCGGAGAACTAGCGGGGGGGCCTCTAGATACGCAGTATTTT. This encodes CASGELAGGPLDTQYF.

This chain connects TRBV2 to TRBJ2-5; 8 nucleotides match TRBD1. Germline trimming cut 6 bases from V and 1 base from J; bases unmatched to any gene: 4. This CDR3 comprises 14 residues. CDR1 and CDR2 from the germline V gene are SNHLY and FYNNEI. The CDR3 loop reads CASSLTGGQETQYF. In DNA, the CDR3 is TGTGCCAGCAGCCTCACAGGGGGCCAAGAGACCCAGTACTTC.

The rearrangement uses TRBV4-2 and TRBJ1-1, with 9 bases that match TRBD1. The CDR3 loop spans 18 amino acids. With 1 base clipped from V and 2 bases from J, the junction kept 11 bases outside the gene matches. CDR1 is LGHNA and CDR2 is YNFKEQ in the germline V gene. In nucleotides, the CDR3 is TGTGCCAGCAGCCAAGGGGCCTCTTGGACAGGGGTAAACACTGAAGCTTTCTTT. This translates into CASSQGASWTGVNTEAFF.

This chain connects TRBV4-1 to TRBJ1-6; 9 bases are shared with TRBD1. Germline V gives CDR1 MGHRA, CDR2 YSYEKL. The CDR3 extends over 16 amino acids. The V gene end was trimmed by 4 bases and the J gene end by 9 bases; junction bases not matched to a gene: 10. CDR3 region: CASSLGAGQGISPLHF. DNA of the CDR3: TGCGCCAGCAGCCTAGGGGCGGGACAGGGAATTTCACCCCTCCACTTT.

The rearrangement links TRBV4-1 to TRBJ2-3; 12 nucleotides agree with TRBD2. The germline V gene has CDR1 MGHRA and CDR2 YSYEKL. The J segment lost 5 bases and the V segment lost 0 bases, leaving 3 bases of the junction unmatched. CDR3 length: 16 residues. The CDR3 region is CASSQDSTSGGDTQYF. Here the CDR3 DNA reads TGCGCCAGCAGCCAAGATTCGACTAGCGGGGGAGATACGCAGTATTTT.

This clone was counted a few times. The V and J genes are TRBV12-3 or TRBV12-4 and TRBJ2-5; D may be TRBD2 (5 bases). This CDR3 spans 12 amino acids. Trimming took off 6 bases at V and 10 bases at J, with 15 bases between the two ends. CDR3 protein: CASSYGNLGQYF. The CDR3, as DNA: TGTGCCAGCAGCTACGGGAACTTGGGCCAGTACTTC.

The chain uses TRBV18 and TRBJ2-7; 9 positions match TRBD1. Germline V gene data show CDR1 as KGHSH and CDR2 as LQKENI. This CDR3 is built from 13 residues. Trimming removed 6 bases from V and 3 bases from J; junction bases left unmatched: 3. The CDR3 is CASSQGQGYEQYF. Written as DNA, the CDR3 is TGTGCCAGCTCCCAGGGACAGGGCTACGAGCAGTACTTC.

The chain uses TRBV5-1 and TRBJ2-5, with TRBD2 identical over 10 bases. The CDR3 has 14 amino acids. Germline CDR1 is SGHRS and CDR2 is YFSETQ. The V and J ends lost 4 bases and 5 bases, in that order; junction bases with no gene match: 5. For the CDR3, the DNA is TGCGCCAGCAGCAGCGGGGGGGCCGAGGAGACCCAGTACTTC. This codes for CASSSGGAEETQYF.

The table lists this clone with a few counts. V usage is TRBV5-4 and J usage is TRBJ1-6; tentative D call: TRBD1 (6 bases). CDR3 length: 16 residues. Deletions cut 4 bases from V and 4 bases from J, with 15 bases between. Looked up from germline, CDR1 is SGHNT and CDR2 is YYREEE (reference sequence). The CDR3 bases are TGTGCCAGCAGCAGTGGCGGGGGGGCTTATAATTCACCCCTCCACTTT. Amino acid sequence: CASSSGGGAYNSPLHF.

The V call is TRBV30, the J call TRBJ1-1, with TRBD1 as a possible D gene (6 bases). The CDR3 is 14 amino acids. The germline gives CDR1 GTSNPN, CDR2 SVGIG (reference sequence). V dropped 3 bases and J dropped 2 bases, with 13 bases sitting between them. CDR3 in amino acids: CAWREAGTNTEAFF. CDR3 in DNA: TGTGCCTGGAGGGAGGCAGGGACAAACACTGAAGCTTTCTTT.

This clone was seen once. The rearrangement links TRBV3-1 (or the pseudogene TRBV3-2) to TRBJ2-7, with a weak D call TRBD2 (6 bases). V gave up 5 bases and J gave up 1 base, with 15 bases separating them. Germline V gene lookup returns CDR1 LGHDT and CDR2 YNNKEL (reference sequence). The CDR3 totals 15 residues. The CDR3 protein is CASSGRDSLSYEQYF. The CDR3 coding sequence is TGTGCCAGCAGCGGCCGGGACTCCTTATCCTACGAGCAGTACTTC.

This chain links TRBV4-1 with TRBJ2-2; a possible D gene is TRBD1 (5 bases). This CDR3 is 13 amino acids long. The germline gives CDR1 MGHRA, CDR2 YSYEKL. V lost 1 base and J 6 bases, leaving 6 bases between the germline ends. The CDR3 loop reads CASSQAGSGELFF. In DNA form, the CDR3 reads TGCGCCAGCAGCCAAGCAGGGTCCGGGGAGCTGTTTTTT.

J is TRBJ2-1 and V is TRBV11-3, with 11 bases lining up with TRBD2. CDR1 is SGHNT and CDR2 is YENEEA in the germline V gene. The CDR3 loop spans 17 amino acids. V shed 2 bases and J 7 bases; nucleotides not matched to a gene: 10. DNA of the CDR3: TGTGCCAGCAGCTTACGGGCCCTAGCGGGGGGTGGGAATGAGCAGTTCTTC. It specifies CASSLRALAGGGNEQFF. Full variable domain (rest looked up from reference TRBV11-3 and TRBJ2-1): EAGVVQSPRYKIIEKKQPVAFWCNPISGHNTLYWYLQNLGQGPELLIRYENEEAVDDSQLPKDRFSAERLKGVDSTLKIQPAELGDSAVYLCASSLRALAGGGNEQFFGPGTRLTVL.

This clone showed up just once. The chain joins TRBV4-1 to TRBJ2-5; D is perhaps TRBD1 (5 bases). The ends were cut back, 4 bases at V and 0 bases at J, with 9 bases in the middle. There are 14 residues in the CDR3. Looked up from germline, CDR1 is MGHRA and CDR2 is YSYEKL. The DNA of the CDR3 is TGCGCCAGCAGCCTCGTCAGGGACCAAGAGACCCAGTACTTC. It yields the protein CASSLVRDQETQYF.

The CDR3: CASNDRALQETQYF. The CDR3 DNA reads as TGTGCCAGCAACGACAGGGCTCTCCAAGAGACCCAGTACTTC. The rearrangement links TRBV6-5 to TRBJ2-5; TRBD1 matches at 7 bases. This CDR3 is 14 amino acids long. Per the germline V gene, CDR1 is MNHEY and CDR2 is SVGAGI. Unmatched junction bases numbered 6, after V lost 7 bases and J lost 1 base.

This clone has a handful of counts. One end of the junction varies from germline; a read error may be responsible. The chain links TRBV3-1 (or the pseudogene TRBV3-2) to TRBJ1-2; TRBD1 matches at 11 bases. The length of the CDR3 is 14 residues. Per germline, CDR1 LGHDT and CDR2 YNNKEL (reference sequence). As DNA, the CDR3 is TGTGCCAGCAGCCAGCTGGACAGGGGGCAGCGGGCTTTCTTC. Its protein product is CASSQLDRGQRAFF.

The rearrangement uses TRBV6-5 and TRBJ2-2; tentative D call: TRBD1 (5 bases). The length of the CDR3 is 15 residues. Trimming left V 6 bases short and J 0 bases short, with 11 bases between. The germline CDR1 and CDR2 sequences are MNHEY and SVGAGI. This chain's CDR3 is CASRSGQANTGELFF. CDR3 bases: TGTGCCAGCAGATCCGGACAAGCGAACACCGGGGAGCTGTTTTTT.